The 18 T cell receptor beta chains given below trace back to one sample, sequenced in a study of identical twins. TCRdb re-called the 5' RACE reads with MiXCR, one entry per CDR3 protein. The table shows fewer than 500,000 distinct CDR3 sequences, with roughly 26% occurring only once. These records were also assigned to another study, of T cells expressing NK-cell markers.

Sample: CD4+ T cells sorted from blood. The receptors come from a woman aged 18-35 years in good health.

This clonotype was counted only a few times. The chain uses TRBV7-8 and TRBJ1-1; possible D gene TRBD1, 5 bases. The CDR3 totals 15 residues. Germline V gives CDR1 SGHVS, CDR2 FQNEAQ. Trimming cost V 5 bases and J 0 bases, with 13 bases left between them. The CDR3: CASSPRQTLNTEAFF. DNA of the CDR3: TGTGCCAGCAGCCCCAGACAGACTTTGAACACTGAAGCTTTCTTT.

The V gene is TRBV6-1, the J gene TRBJ1-1; D is undetermined. The CDR3 is 14 amino acids. The V gene's germline CDR1 is MNHNS and CDR2 SASEGT. Trimming pared 4 bases from V and 1 base from J, leaving 10 bases between. CDR3 coding DNA: TGTGCCAGCAGTGCGATCTTGGGGAACACTGAAGCTTTCTTT. Translation gives CASSAILGNTEAFF.

CDR3 sequence (DNA): TGCAGTGCAAATAGGGCGGGAGGTAACACCGGGGAGCTGTTTTTT. Residues: CSANRAGGNTGELFF. The chain combines TRBV20-1 with TRBJ2-2; the match to TRBD2 covers 8 bases. V lost 6 bases, J lost 2 bases, and 8 bases stayed unmatched. Germline V gene sequence: CDR1 DFQATT, CDR2 SNEGSKA (reference sequence). This CDR3 has 15 amino acids.

This chain uses TRBV19 with TRBJ2-5; D not resolved. V lost 8 bases, J lost 2 bases, and 15 bases lay in between. CDR1 is LNHDA and CDR2 is SQIVND in the germline V gene (reference sequence). The length of the CDR3 is 14 residues. The CDR3 here is CASSRLSRQETQYF. As DNA, the CDR3 is TGTGCCAGTTCCCGCCTTAGCAGACAAGAGACCCAGTACTTC.

This clonotype was counted only a few times. CDR3 sequence reads: CSVQRDGNTGELFF. The CDR3 DNA reads TGCAGCGTTCAACGGGATGGGAACACCGGGGAGCTGTTTTTT. The chain has TRBV29-1 and TRBJ2-2, with D possibly matching TRBD2 (5 bases). The V and J ends lost 5 bases and 1 base respectively, with 11 bases between them. From germline, CDR1 is SQVTM and CDR2 ANQGSEA. This CDR3 comprises 14 residues.

The sample holds a few counts of this clonotype. The chain joins TRBV7-2 to TRBJ1-1, with 8 bases fitting TRBD1. Trimming cost V 5 bases and J 3 bases; bases outside gene matches: 5. This CDR3 region has 14 residues. Germline V gene data show CDR1 as SGHTA and CDR2 as FQGNSA. The CDR3: CASSPPRGHTEAFF. The CDR3 DNA reads TGTGCCAGCAGCCCGCCCAGGGGGCACACTGAAGCTTTCTTT.

This chain uses TRBV7-2 with TRBJ2-6; unclear D gene. V lost 2 bases, J lost 3 bases, and 5 bases lay in between. This CDR3 is built from 14 residues. Germline V CDR1 and CDR2: SGHTA, FQGNSA. CDR3 region: CASSLSVGANVLTF. The CDR3 region has the DNA TGTGCCAGCAGCTTAAGCGTTGGGGCCAACGTCCTGACTTTC. Full variable domain (remainder filled in from reference TRBV7-2 and TRBJ2-6): GAGVSQSPSNKVTEKGKDVELRCDPISGHTALYWYRQSLGQGLEFLIYFQGNSAPDKSGLPSDRFSAERTGGSVSTLTIQRTQQEDSAVYLCASSLSVGANVLTFGAGSRLTVL.

This clonotype was observed a few times. The genes are TRBV29-1 and TRBJ2-2; either TRBD1 or TRBD2 may fit D (5 bases each). There are 13 residues in the CDR3. Germline CDR1 is SQVTM and CDR2 is ANQGSEA. The ends were cut back, 6 bases at V and 4 bases at J, with 12 bases in the middle. CDR3 nucleotides: TGCAGCGTCTTAAGGGGAGCCACCGGGGAGCTGTTTTTT. Translated, it gives CSVLRGATGELFF.

V is TRBV6-1 and J is TRBJ2-1, with D unclear. Germline CDR1 and CDR2: MNHNS and SASEGT. The V and J ends lost 4 bases and 6 bases respectively, with 7 bases between them. This CDR3 spans 12 amino acids. CDR3 protein: CASSVQTNEQFF. In nucleotides, the CDR3 is TGTGCCAGCAGTGTGCAGACCAATGAGCAGTTCTTC.

The V gene is TRBV5-1, the J gene TRBJ2-2; perhaps D is TRBD1 or TRBD2 (6 bases each). Deletions cut 2 bases from V and 3 bases from J, with 14 bases between. The V gene's germline CDR1 is SGHRS and CDR2 YFSETQ. The CDR3 has 16 residues. CDR3 residues: CASSFRGRGDTGELFF. DNA of the CDR3: TGCGCCAGCAGCTTCCGGGGGCGCGGGGACACCGGGGAGCTGTTTTTT. Full variable domain (remainder filled in from reference TRBV5-1 and TRBJ2-2): KAGVTQTPRYLIKTRGQQVTLSCSPISGHRSVSWYQQTPGQGLQFLFEYFSETQRNKGNFPGRFSGRQFSNSRSEMNVSTLELGDSALYLCASSFRGRGDTGELFFGEGSRLTVL.

With regard to this clonotype: One end of the junction varies from germline; a read error may be responsible. The chain carries TRBV19 and TRBJ1-4, with D unresolved. Germline V gene sequence: CDR1 LNHDA, CDR2 SQIVND (reference sequence). The CDR3 length is 11 residues. In DNA form, the CDR3 reads TGTGCCAGCAGTACCATTGGGGAACTGTTTTTT. Translating gives CASSTIGELFF.

This clonotype was counted between two and nine times. The chain links TRBV6-1 to TRBJ2-7; 9 nucleotides line up with TRBD2. The CDR3 runs to 15 residues. V dropped 6 bases and J dropped 0; count of bases not matched to a gene: 6. Germline V lookup: CDR1 MNHNS, CDR2 SASEGT. CDR3 in DNA: TGTGCCAGCAGGGACAGACTAGCGGCCTCCTACGAGCAGTACTTC. Its translation: CASRDRLAASYEQYF.

The J gene is TRBJ2-7, the V gene TRBV7-9; D is uncertain. Germline lookup yields CDR1 SEHNR and CDR2 FQNEAQ (reference sequence). The length of the CDR3 is 14 residues. The V and J ends lost 1 base and 6 bases respectively, with 13 bases between them. CDR3 coding DNA: TGTGCCAGCAGCTTAGAGCAGCCCAACTCCGAGCAGTACTTC. Translated: CASSLEQPNSEQYF. The entire variable domain, with the rest obtained from reference TRBV7-9 and TRBJ2-7, is as follows: DTGVSQNPRHKITKRGQNVTFRCDPISEHNRLYWYRQTLGQGPEFLTYFQNEAQLEKSRLLSDRFSAERPKGSFSTLEIQRTEQGDSAMYLCASSLEQPNSEQYFGPGTRLTVT.

This clonotype was recorded only once. The CDR3 protein is CASSAGLGSEQFF. DNA of the CDR3: TGTGCCAGCAGCGCGGGTCTAGGTAGTGAGCAGTTCTTC. The V gene is TRBV2, the J gene TRBJ2-1; maybe TRBD2 (5 bases). V lost 6 bases, J lost 9 bases, and 15 bases lay in between. The CDR3 extends over 13 amino acids. The germline CDR1 and CDR2 sequences are SNHLY and FYNNEI.

The V call is TRBV20-1, the J call TRBJ1-5, with D uncertain. Germline loops: CDR1 DFQATT, CDR2 SNEGSKA (reference sequence). This CDR3 is 12 amino acids long. V gave up 6 bases and J gave up 5 bases, with 11 bases separating them. CDR3 in DNA: TGCAGTGCGGAGAGAGAACATCAGCCCCAGCATTTT. Residues: CSAEREHQPQHF.

V is TRBV5-1 and J is TRBJ2-2, with 11 bases lining up with TRBD2. The CDR3 runs to 16 residues. V dropped 5 bases and J dropped 1; count of bases not matched to a gene: 4. Germline CDR1 is SGHRS and CDR2 is YFSETQ. The CDR3 loop is CASRSGTSGNTGELFF. For the CDR3, the DNA is TGCGCCAGCAGATCTGGGACTAGCGGGAACACCGGGGAGCTGTTTTTT.

The chain combines TRBV12-3 or TRBV12-4 with TRBJ2-3; 12 bases line up with TRBD2. The V segment lost 3 bases and the J segment 5 bases; nucleotides outside the gene matches: 9. There are 17 residues in the CDR3. The CDR3 DNA sequence: TGTGCCAGCAGTTTTCTCTCGGGACTAGCGGGCCAAGATACGCAGTATTTT. Encoded protein: CASSFLSGLAGQDTQYF.

The gene calls are TRBV20-1 and TRBJ2-7; D might be TRBD2 (6 bases). CDR1 DFQATT and CDR2 SNEGSKA come from the germline V gene (reference sequence). This CDR3 is built from 12 residues. Trimming cost V 8 bases and J 7 bases, with 18 bases left between them. The chain's CDR3 is CSTSRGGWEQYF. The DNA for the CDR3 is TGCAGTACGTCCCGGGGAGGTTGGGAGCAGTACTTC.